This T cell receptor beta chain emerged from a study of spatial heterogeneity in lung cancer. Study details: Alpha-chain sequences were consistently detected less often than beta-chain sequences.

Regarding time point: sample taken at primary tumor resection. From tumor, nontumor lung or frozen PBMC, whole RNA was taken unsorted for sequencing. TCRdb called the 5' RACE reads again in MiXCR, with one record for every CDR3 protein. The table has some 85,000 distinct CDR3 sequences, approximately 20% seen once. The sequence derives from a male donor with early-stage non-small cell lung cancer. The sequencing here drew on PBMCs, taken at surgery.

The CDR3 loop reads CASSFTGPGELFF. The CDR3 DNA is TGTGCCAGCAGCTTTACAGGGCCCGGGGAGCTGTTTTTT. The rearrangement joins TRBV7-2 to TRBJ2-2; TRBD1 might be the D (6 bases). Trimming left V 3 bases short and J 6 bases short, with 8 bases between. Per germline, CDR1 SGHTA and CDR2 FQGNSA. The CDR3 is made up of 13 amino acids.